This TCR beta chain is drawn from a study of blood T cells in healthy people across ages. General study points: As age increased, TCR beta diversity per million T cells fell in a roughly linear fashion.

Germline V lookup: CDR1 LNHNV, CDR2 YYDKDF (reference sequence). The V segment lost 3 bases and the J segment 7 bases; nucleotides outside the gene matches: 17. The CDR3 runs 19 residues. Sample-barcoded 5' priming and a J-beta primer mix drove a second PCR of roughly 6 to 12 cycles. MiXCR was run by TCRdb on the 5' RACE reads, yielding one entry per CDR3 protein. This sample has 1.5 million to 2 million distinct CDR3 sequences, with 28% found just once. Worth noting for this clonotype: No antigen is known for it.

The receptor was derived from a woman aged 25 to 39 in good health. The gene calls are TRBV15 and TRBJ2-4, with 11 positions matching TRBD2. The specimen sequenced was blood. The CDR3 here is CATSSAIRIAGGWSNIQYF. Written as DNA, the CDR3 is TGTGCCACCAGCAGTGCCATACGAATAGCGGGAGGGTGGTCGAACATTCAGTACTTC.